This T cell receptor beta chain was captured in a study of T-cell memory formation after mild COVID-19. Study-level points and caveats: Clones shrinking from day 15 to 85 showed even CD4/CD8 mixes; later expanders tilted CD4+. Pre-infection memory harbored some responding clones, suggesting cross-reactive memory joined. The SARS-CoV-2 specificity of second-wave clones reaching peak at day 37 remained unverified. Researchers report contracting CD4+ clones mostly in CM and EM, with CD8+ clones in EMRA.

This clonotype was detected a few times. What it recognizes is unknown. CDR1 MNHEY and CDR2 SVGAGI come from the germline V gene. V gave up 2 bases and J gave up 1 base, with 15 bases separating them. This CDR3 comprises 18 residues. TCRdb processed the 5' RACE reads anew with MiXCR; each CDR3 protein has one entry. The profile shows about 47,000 distinct CDR3 sequences, roughly 9.8% of them singletons. Sequenced input: PBMCs or a T cell subset sorted from them (not recorded which). The V and J genes are TRBV6-5 and TRBJ2-6; tentatively, D is TRBD1 (5 bases). The receptor's source is an adult woman who had mild COVID-19 (a few samples of this study predate the infection). Cell type and time point are not known. The CDR3 spells CASSYRQYAFSGANVLTF. The CDR3 DNA follows: TGTGCCAGCAGTTACCGACAGTATGCCTTTTCTGGGGCCAACGTCCTGACTTTC.